Below, one T cell receptor beta chain is given with its context. These data come from a study of shared clonotypes between healthy human individuals. Germline V gene data show CDR1 as LGHNA and CDR2 as YNFKEQ. The CDR3 consists of 17 residues. J gave up 6 bases and V 0 bases, and 13 bases lay outside the gene matches. The table came from immunoSEQ multiplex PCR; TCRdb's copy has only in-frame clones and leaves some out. The repertoire holds about 2 million clones, with about 95% as singletons. Terminally differentiated effector memory CD45RA+ cells were excluded by CCR7 positive selection of CD45RO-negative cells.

Sequencing input: naive CD8+ T cells sorted from blood. The rearrangement joins TRBV4-2 to TRBJ2-5; TRBD2 agrees at 7 bases. The origin of this receptor is a man younger than 30 in good health. The CDR3, as DNA: TGTGCCAGCAGCCAAGAGGGCGGACTAGGAGTCCGAAAGACCCAGTACTTC. This codes for CASSQEGGLGVRKTQYF.